The 10 T cell receptor beta chains below were found in one sample sequenced in a study of T cell responses to AZD1222 COVID-19 vaccine. The assay was immunoSEQ multiplex PCR, and TCRdb's table has in-frame clones only and misses some. Here the sample spans more than 110,000 clones, approximately 90% being singletons. The source material was peripheral blood, sampled on day 0 of AZD1222 vaccination. These receptors came from an adult in good health.

This clone was counted between two and nine times. This chain uses TRBV9 with TRBJ1-4; perhaps TRBD1 as D (6 bases). Trimming shortened V by 5 bases and J by 5 bases, and 19 bases separated the two germline ends. The CDR3 runs to 16 residues. The germline gives CDR1 SGDLS, CDR2 YYNGEE. CDR3 sequence (DNA): TGTGCCAGCAGTCGAGCGCCCGGGGGGCCGAATGAAAAACTGTTTTTT. As protein: CASSRAPGGPNEKLFF.

The CDR3 nucleotides are TGTGCCAGCAGTTGGCGGGACTATGGCTACACCTTC. It yields the protein CASSWRDYGYTF. This rearrangement joins TRBV28 to TRBJ1-2; D is uncertain. Germline loops: CDR1 MDHEN, CDR2 SYDVKM. V dropped 4 bases and J dropped 3 bases, with 6 bases sitting between them. The CDR3 runs to 12 residues.

This chain connects TRBV27 to TRBJ1-6, with TRBD1 matching over 7 bases. After removal of 5 bases from V and 0 bases from J, the junction contained 4 bases not matched to a gene. The CDR3 loop spans 16 amino acids. Germline loops: CDR1 MNHEY, CDR2 SMNVEV (reference sequence). For the CDR3, the DNA is TGTGCCAGCAGTAGGGCAGGGGGCTCCTATAATTCACCCCTCCACTTT. Translated: CASSRAGGSYNSPLHF.

The chain carries TRBV7-6 and TRBJ2-5; 13 bases are a match to TRBD2. There are 18 residues in the CDR3. Unmatched junction bases numbered 10, after V lost 1 base and J lost 5 bases. Germline V lookup: CDR1 SGHVS, CDR2 FNYEAQ. CDR3 nucleotides: TGTGCCAGCAGCTTAGGGACTAGCGGGAGCCGGCCAGGGGAGACCCAGTACTTC. Its protein product is CASSLGTSGSRPGETQYF.

This rearrangement joins TRBV5-1 to TRBJ1-2, with D possibly being TRBD1 (5 bases). CDR1 and CDR2 (germline): SGHRS, YFSETQ. The CDR3 has 15 residues. V was shortened by 3 bases and J by 2 bases, with 14 bases between the two germline ends. This chain's CDR3 is CASSSRGVANYGYTF. CDR3 coding DNA: TGCGCCAGCAGCTCCCGAGGGGTAGCCAACTATGGCTACACCTTC.

In nucleotides, the CDR3 is TGTGCCAGCAGCTTCGGCCAGGCCTATAATTCACCCCTCCACTTT. As protein: CASSFGQAYNSPLHF. J is TRBJ1-6 and V is TRBV7-2; D not certain. The CDR3 contains 15 residues. V was cut by 3 bases and J by 2 bases, with 8 bases left in between. The germline V gene encodes CDR1 SGHTA and CDR2 FQGNSA.

This clone was counted a single time. V and J are TRBV5-1 and TRBJ2-3; 9 nucleotides align to TRBD2. Trimming removed 4 bases from V and 5 bases from J; junction bases left unmatched: 11. Germline lookup yields CDR1 SGHRS and CDR2 YFSETQ. This CDR3 has 16 residues. CDR3 DNA sequence: TGCGCCAGCAGCCTTTTTGGCGGGGGGGCCCAAGATACGCAGTATTTT. Its protein product is CASSLFGGGAQDTQYF.

The genes are TRBV28 and TRBJ1-2; the D is unclear. The CDR3 consists of 13 residues. V shed 1 base and J shed 3 bases, with 6 bases lying between them. CDR1 is MDHEN and CDR2 is SYDVKM in the germline V gene. The CDR3 loop reads CASSLYTDYGYTF. DNA for the CDR3: TGTGCCAGCAGTTTATACACAGACTATGGCTACACCTTC.

The gene calls are TRBV28 and TRBJ1-2; a weak D match, TRBD1 (5 bases). The germline gives CDR1 MDHEN, CDR2 SYDVKM. The CDR3 covers 12 residues. V was shortened by 8 bases and J by 4 bases, with 11 bases between the two germline ends. The DNA for the CDR3 is TGTGCCAGCGGGGACCGAACCTATGGCTACACCTTC. It yields the protein CASGDRTYGYTF.

The chain has TRBV9 and TRBJ2-3; 10 bases line up with TRBD2. Losses at the gene ends were 0 bases for V and 2 bases for J; bases not matched to a gene: 3. The CDR3 runs to 16 residues. Germline lookup yields CDR1 SGDLS and CDR2 YYNGEE. The CDR3 nucleotides read TGTGCCAGCAGCGTAGATAGCGGGAGGACCACAGATACGCAGTATTTT. Translation gives CASSVDSGRTTDTQYF.